This T cell receptor beta chain originates from a study of cytomegalovirus exposure and HLA in healthy donors. Study-level background: Early release data held tens of millions of unique TCRs from HLA-typed donors. General study points: In an earlier analysis, most TCR beta V segments were productive about 87% or about 30% of the time. By HLA locus, TCR association rates varied in a later analysis, with DRB1 showing the most and HLA-C the fewest.

PCR amplification relied on 60 Vbeta primers (plus 13 Jbeta primers). Measured with immunoSEQ multiplex PCR; TCRdb has only the in-frame clones, and not every one. The sample lists under 250,000 clones; around 80% were seen once. In this sample, this clone turned up a few times. Its antigen is not known. The CDR3 has 14 amino acids. Trimming removed 3 bases at V and 3 bases at J, with 11 bases between. CDR1 is MNHEY, CDR2 SVGAGI, per germline. This sequence originates from a young man in good health and CMV-seronegative. Material for sequencing was PBMCs. The chain recombines TRBV6-5 with TRBJ1-1; maybe TRBD1 (6 bases). CDR3 in amino acids: CASSYGGPDTEAFF. The CDR3 region has the DNA TGTGCCAGCAGTTATGGGGGCCCTGACACTGAAGCTTTCTTT.